A selection of T cell receptor beta chains follows, all from one sample in a study of T-cell reconstitution after alpha-beta-depleted transplantation in children. Each CDR3 protein is one row after TCRdb ran MiXCR on the PCR reads. Among a few hundred thousand distinct CDR3 sequences listed, about an eighth were seen once. The source was PBMCs, mostly from graft donor cells, collected 360 days after TCRalphabeta/CD19-depleted stem cell transplant. The origin of the receptors is a male patient between 10 and 17 years old who had a stem cell transplant for acute myeloid leukemia, so the T cells may come from the graft donor. Both conserved end residues are part of each CDR3. The D gene is left open where the match is weak. Clone size, where shown, is once, few, many, or a class for clones that have expanded.

j_call	clone_size	v_call	d_call	cdr3_aa	cdr3_nt
TRBJ1-2	few	TRBV28	.	CASSPTSYGYTF	TGTGCCAGCAGTCCTACCTCGTATGGCTACACCTTC
TRBJ2-7	.	TRBV25-1	TRBD2	CASSGFGTSGSYEQYF	TGTGCCAGCAGTGGGTTCGGGACTAGCGGCTCCTACGAGCAGTACTTC
TRBJ2-2	.	TRBV12-3/TRBV12-4	.	CASSFGTFTGELFF	TGTGCCAGCAGTTTCGGCACGTTCACCGGGGAGCTGTTTTTT
TRBJ2-1	few	TRBV20-1	.	CSAHRGGGAASSYNEQFF	TGCAGTGCTCATAGAGGGGGAGGGGCGGCAAGCTCCTACAATGAGCAGTTCTTC
TRBJ1-5	few	TRBV5-1	.	CASSLGPRHQPQHF	TGCGCCAGCAGCTTAGGGCCCAGGCATCAGCCCCAGCATTTT
TRBJ2-1	.	TRBV6-2/TRBV6-3	.	CASSYYDYNEQLF	TGTGCCAGCAGTTACTATGATTACAATGAGCAGTTATTC
TRBJ2-2	many	TRBV3-1	.	CASSQVPGITGELFF	TGTGCCAGCAGCCAAGTCCCAGGAATAACCGGGGAGCTGTTTTTT
TRBJ2-3	.	TRBV7-9	.	CASSLILRDVSTDTQYF	TGTGCCAGCAGCTTAATCCTCAGGGATGTAAGCACAGATACGCAGTATTTT
TRBJ2-7	.	TRBV9	TRBD2	CASSHREAGGGIEQYF	TGTGCCAGCAGCCACCGGGAAGCGGGAGGGGGTATCGAGCAGTACTTC
TRBJ1-2	.	TRBV27	.	CASSFQGPPDYGYTF	TGTGCCAGCAGTTTCCAGGGACCTCCGGACTATGGCTACACCTTC
TRBJ2-1	.	TRBV28	.	CASSSGLTSMMYNEQFF	TGTGCCAGCAGTTCGGGCTTAACTAGTATGATGTACAATGAGCAGTTCTTC
TRBJ2-1	.	TRBV11-2	.	CASSYGEGGNEQFF	TGTGCCAGCAGCTACGGGGAGGGGGGCAACGAGCAGTTCTTC
TRBJ1-3	.	TRBV28	TRBD1	CASSFGTGQRNTIYF	TGTGCCAGCAGTTTCGGGACAGGACAAAGAAACACCATATATTTT
TRBJ2-7	many	TRBV12-3/TRBV12-4	TRBD1	CASSLGDRGEIYNEQYF	TGTGCCAGCAGTTTAGGGGACAGGGGGGAAATATATAACGAGCAGTACTTC
TRBJ2-1	.	TRBV18	TRBD2	CASSPLVGTSSNEQFF	TGTGCCAGCTCACCACTCGTCGGGACTAGCTCCAATGAGCAGTTCTTC
TRBJ2-4	.	TRBV4-3	TRBD1	CASSQDMTGQGVIQYF	TGCGCCAGCAGCCAAGATATGACAGGCCAGGGGGTCATTCAGTACTTC
TRBJ2-7	.	TRBV15	TRBD2	CATSRALGGSSYEQYF	TGTGCCACCAGCAGAGCCCTGGGCGGGAGTTCGTACGAGCAGTACTTC
TRBJ2-3	many	TRBV7-2	.	CASSHGLDTQYF	TGTGCCAGCAGCCATGGACTCGATACGCAGTATTTT
TRBJ2-6	few	TRBV12-3/TRBV12-4	.	CASSFVTVGFSGANVLTF	TGTGCCAGCAGTTTCGTCACTGTGGGGTTCTCTGGGGCCAACGTCCTGACTTTC
TRBJ2-1	.	TRBV11-1	.	CASSYTGTGATDEQFF	TGTGCCAGCAGCTATACCGGGACTGGTGCTACGGATGAGCAGTTCTTC
TRBJ2-5	.	TRBV6-2/TRBV6-3	TRBD2	CASRSGVVAQYF	TGTGCCAGTCGTAGCGGGGTGGTTGCGCAGTACTTC
TRBJ1-2	.	TRBV7-8	.	CASSIGVGFGSDYGYTF	TGTGCCAGCAGCATAGGCGTAGGGTTCGGGTCTGACTATGGCTACACCTTC
TRBJ2-7	few	TRBV3-1	TRBD2	CASSQAGRLAGDEQYF	TGTGCCAGCAGCCAAGCAGGGAGACTAGCGGGAGACGAGCAGTACTTC
TRBJ2-1	few	TRBV5-1	.	CASSWQGGSNYNEQFF	TGCGCCAGCAGCTGGCAGGGGGGGTCAAACTACAATGAGCAGTTCTTC
TRBJ2-3	.	TRBV6-2/TRBV6-3	TRBD2	CASTNIPGLAGAGSRTDTQYF	TGTGCCAGCACCAATATCCCGGGACTAGCGGGAGCGGGATCTCGCACAGATACGCAGTATTTT
TRBJ2-3	.	TRBV3-1	TRBD1	CASSQGTLQGTGYTDTQYF	TGTGCCAGCAGCCAAGGGACTCTACAGGGGACAGGGTACACAGATACGCAGTATTTT
TRBJ2-7	few	TRBV20-1	TRBD2	CSASLAGNSYEQYF	TGCAGTGCTAGTCTAGCGGGCAACTCCTACGAGCAGTACTTC
TRBJ1-5	few	TRBV24-1	.	CATSPGGETGSQPQHF	TGTGCCACCTCCCCTGGGGGGGAGACTGGGAGTCAGCCCCAGCATTTT
TRBJ1-3	.	TRBV12-3/TRBV12-4	.	CASSRRLISGNTIYF	TGTGCCAGCAGCCGCAGACTTATCTCTGGAAACACCATATATTTT
TRBJ2-1	.	TRBV7-8	.	CASSLVVTNNEQFF	TGTGCCAGCAGCTTAGTTGTGACAAACAATGAGCAGTTCTTC
TRBJ2-1	few	TRBV5-1	.	CASSLEPYNEQFF	TGCGCCAGCAGCCTCGAGCCATACAATGAGCAGTTCTTC
TRBJ2-2	many	TRBV6-5	TRBD1	CASSLDRGWTGELFF	TGTGCCAGCAGTTTGGACAGGGGCTGGACCGGGGAGCTGTTTTTT
TRBJ2-4	few	TRBV28	.	CASSWREAIQYF	TGTGCCAGCAGTTGGAGGGAGGCAATTCAGTACTTC
TRBJ2-4	few	TRBV5-6	.	CASSLAVGRGGGIQYF	TGTGCCAGCAGCTTGGCCGTTGGCAGGGGGGGTGGAATTCAGTACTTC
TRBJ2-7	.	TRBV7-7	.	CASTPRSRQYF	TGTGCTAGCACCCCACGGAGTCGGCAGTACTTC
TRBJ2-5	.	TRBV10-3	.	CANRGKETQYF	TGTGCTAATAGGGGGAAAGAGACCCAGTACTTC
TRBJ2-2	few	TRBV15	.	CATSREFVATGELFF	TGTGCCACCAGCAGAGAGTTTGTAGCCACCGGGGAGCTGTTTTTT
TRBJ2-2	.	TRBV20-1	TRBD2	CSAPESGRYTGELFF	TGCAGTGCCCCTGAGAGCGGGAGATACACCGGGGAGCTGTTTTTT